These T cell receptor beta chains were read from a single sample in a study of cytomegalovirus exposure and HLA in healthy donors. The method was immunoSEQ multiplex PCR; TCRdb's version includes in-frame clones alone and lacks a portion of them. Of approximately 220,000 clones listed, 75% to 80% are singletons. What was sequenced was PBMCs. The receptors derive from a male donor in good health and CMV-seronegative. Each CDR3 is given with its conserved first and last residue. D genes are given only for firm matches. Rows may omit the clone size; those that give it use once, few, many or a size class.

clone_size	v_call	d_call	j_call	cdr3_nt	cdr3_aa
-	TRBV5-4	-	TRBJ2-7	TGTGCCAGCAGCGGTGGACCGGACACCTACGAGCAGTACTTC	CASSGGPDTYEQYF
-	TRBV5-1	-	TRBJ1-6	TGCGCCAGCAGCTTAGGGAGGGGCTACCGCCTCGATAATTCACCCCTCCACTTT	CASSLGRGYRLDNSPLHF
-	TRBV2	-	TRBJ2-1	TGTGCCAGCAGTGATGACTCCAGGGCCTACTCCTACAATGAGCAGTTCTTC	CASSDDSRAYSYNEQFF
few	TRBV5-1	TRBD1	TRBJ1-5	TGCGCCAGCAGCTTTGGGACAGGGGGTAGCAATCAGCCCCAGCATTTT	CASSFGTGGSNQPQHF
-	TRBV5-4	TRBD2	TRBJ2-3	TGTGCCAGCAGCTTCGGACTAGCGGGGGGCGGGACAGATACGCAGTATTTT	CASSFGLAGGGTDTQYF
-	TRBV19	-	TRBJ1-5	TGTGCCAGTAGTATTACACCACATCAGCCCCAGCATTTT	CASSITPHQPQHF
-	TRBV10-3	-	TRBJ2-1	TGTGCCATCAGTGCCAGGGGTGATGAGCAGTTCTTC	CAISARGDEQFF
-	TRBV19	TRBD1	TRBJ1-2	TGTGCCAGTACCCGACAGGGTGTTCGCCAGGGCTACACCTTC	CASTRQGVRQGYTF
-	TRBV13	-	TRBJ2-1	TGTGCCAGCAGCTTGGGGCGAGAGCAGTTCTTC	CASSLGREQFF
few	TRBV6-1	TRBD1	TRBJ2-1	TGTGCCAGCAGTGAAGGACAGGGCTACAATGAGCAGTTCTTC	CASSEGQGYNEQFF
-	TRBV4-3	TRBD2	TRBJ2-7	TGCGCCAGCAGCCAAATACTAGCGGGGGCCTACGAGCAGTACTTC	CASSQILAGAYEQYF
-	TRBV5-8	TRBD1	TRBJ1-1	TGTGCCAGCATTGTAGGGGGCCTAAGAATGAACACTGAAGCTTTCTTT	CASIVGGLRMNTEAFF
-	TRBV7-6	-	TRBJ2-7	TGTGCCAGCAGCTTAGCCACAGGGTACGAGCAGTACTTC	CASSLATGYEQYF
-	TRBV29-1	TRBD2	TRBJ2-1	TGCAGCGTTGCGAGCGGGAAGGGGAAGTTCTTC	CSVASGKGKFF
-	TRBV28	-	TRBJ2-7	TGTGCCAGCAGTTTATATGGGGCGAGGGAGCAGTACTTC	CASSLYGAREQYF
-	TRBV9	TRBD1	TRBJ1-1	TGTGCCAGCAGCGTAGTTCAGGGGGCGAACACTGAAGCTTTCTTT	CASSVVQGANTEAFF
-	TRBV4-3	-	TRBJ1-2	TGCGCCAGCAGCCAGGGGGACACCACCTATGGCTACACCTTC	CASSQGDTTYGYTF
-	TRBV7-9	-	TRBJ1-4	TGTTCCAGCAGCTCTCAGCGGACCAATGAAAAACTGTTTTTT	CSSSSQRTNEKLFF
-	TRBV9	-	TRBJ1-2	TGTGCCAGCAGCGAACAGGGAAACTATGGCTACACCTTC	CASSEQGNYGYTF
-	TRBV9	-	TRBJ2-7	TGTGCCAGCGGGCGTGAAGGACTCTACGAGCAGTACTTC	CASGREGLYEQYF
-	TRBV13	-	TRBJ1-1	TGTGCCAGCAGCCCAGAAGACAGGAACACTGAAGCTTTCTTT	CASSPEDRNTEAFF
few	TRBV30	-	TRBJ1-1	TGTGCCTGGAGTGTAGGGGCTGAAGCTTTCTTT	CAWSVGAEAFF
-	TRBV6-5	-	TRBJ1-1	TGTGCCAGCAGCCCCGACGGCAGGGAAGCTTTCTTT	CASSPDGREAFF
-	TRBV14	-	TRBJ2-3	TGTGCCAGCACCCAAAATTTCGGGTCCACGGATACGCAGTATTTT	CASTQNFGSTDTQYF
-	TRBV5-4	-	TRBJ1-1	TGTGCCGGCTCGGGGTTTGTGGGCACTGAAGCTTTCTTT	CAGSGFVGTEAFF
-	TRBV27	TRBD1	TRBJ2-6	TGTGCCAGCAGACCAGGGGGCGGCACTGGGGCCAACGTCCTGACTTTC	CASRPGGGTGANVLTF
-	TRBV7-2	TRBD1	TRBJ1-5	TGTGCCAGCGGAGACAGGGAACATCAGCCCCAGCATTTT	CASGDREHQPQHF
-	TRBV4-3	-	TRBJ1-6	TGCGCCAGCAGCCAAGTACAGGGTAATTCACCCCTCCACTTT	CASSQVQGNSPLHF
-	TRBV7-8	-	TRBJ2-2	TGTGCCAGCAGCTTTTGGTCTAGCCTTACGAACACCGGGGAGCTGTTTTTT	CASSFWSSLTNTGELFF
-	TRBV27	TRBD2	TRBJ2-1	TGTGCCAGCAGTCTCCGGGGGGACAATGAGCAGTTCTTC	CASSLRGDNEQFF
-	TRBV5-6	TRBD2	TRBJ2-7	TGTGCCAGCAGCACGGGACTAGCGGATATCTACGAGCAGTACTTC	CASSTGLADIYEQYF
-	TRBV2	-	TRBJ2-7	TGTGCCAGCAGCGCGCTTAGCGATAGCTCCTACGAGCAGTACTTC	CASSALSDSSYEQYF
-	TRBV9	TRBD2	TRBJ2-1	TGTGCCAGCAGCGTAGAAAGCGGGAGTGTCTTTGAGCAGTTCTTC	CASSVESGSVFEQFF
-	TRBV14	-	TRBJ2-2	TGTGCCAGCAGCCGAATACTTCGACGGTTGGACACGAACACCGGGGAGCTGTTTTTT	CASSRILRRLDTNTGELFF
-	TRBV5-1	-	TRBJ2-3	TGCGCCAGCAGCTTGGCAAGGGGGGCGGGGGCTCCCACAGATACGCAGTATTTT	CASSLARGAGAPTDTQYF
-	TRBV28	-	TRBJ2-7	TGTGCCAGCAGTTATACTTTCCTCCAGGGCGAGCAGTACTTC	CASSYTFLQGEQYF
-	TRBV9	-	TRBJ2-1	TGTGCCAGCAGCGTAGGCGGGTGGGCCTACAATGAGCAGTTCTTC	CASSVGGWAYNEQFF
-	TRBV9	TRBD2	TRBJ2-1	TGTGCCAGCAGCCTTCTAGCGGGGGCCGTCAATGAGCAGTTCTTC	CASSLLAGAVNEQFF
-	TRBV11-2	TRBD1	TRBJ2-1	TGTGCCAGCAGCTCCCGGACAGGGAACGATGAGCAGTTCTTC	CASSSRTGNDEQFF
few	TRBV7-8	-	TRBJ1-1	TGTGCCAGCAGCTTAGTTTGGGACTCCAACACTGAAGCTTTCTTT	CASSLVWDSNTEAFF
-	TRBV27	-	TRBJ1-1	TGTGCCAGCAGTTTCGTTTTGAACACTGAAGCTTTCTTT	CASSFVLNTEAFF
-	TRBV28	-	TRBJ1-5	TGTGCCAGCAGTTCCAGAGGGGGTCTCGGTCAGCCCCAGCATTTT	CASSSRGGLGQPQHF
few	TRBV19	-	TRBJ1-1	TGTGCCAGTAGGAACAGGGATGGCACTGAAGCTTTCTTT	CASRNRDGTEAFF
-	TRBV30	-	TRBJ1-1	TGTGCCTCGACGGGGACTGAAGCTTTCTTT	CASTGTEAFF
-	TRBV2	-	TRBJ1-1	TGTGCCAGCAGAGGGACCGTGGGGGGGGCTGAAGCTTTCTTT	CASRGTVGGAEAFF
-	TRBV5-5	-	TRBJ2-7	TGTGCCAGCAGCTTCGACATAGCCTACGAGCAGTACTTC	CASSFDIAYEQYF
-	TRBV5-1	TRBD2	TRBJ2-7	TGCGCCAGCAGCTTGGTGGCGGGAGGGTCCGGCGAGCAGTACTTC	CASSLVAGGSGEQYF
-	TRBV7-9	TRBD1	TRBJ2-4	TGTTCCAGCAGCTCCAGGACAGGGACGTCCAAAAACATTCAGTACTTC	CSSSSRTGTSKNIQYF
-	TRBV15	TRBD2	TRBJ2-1	TGTGCCACCAGCAGAGGCCGCGGGGGCTCCTACAATGAGCAGTTCTTC	CATSRGRGGSYNEQFF
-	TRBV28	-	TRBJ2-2	TGTGCCAGCAGTCTTCCGGGACTCACCACCGGGGAGCTGTTTTTT	CASSLPGLTTGELFF
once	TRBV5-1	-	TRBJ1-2	TGCGCCAGCAGCCCGGGACACAAATTGTATGGCTACACCTTC	CASSPGHKLYGYTF
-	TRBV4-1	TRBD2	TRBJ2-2	TGCGCCAGCAGCCAAGGACTAGCGGGGACCGGGGAGCTGTTTTTT	CASSQGLAGTGELFF
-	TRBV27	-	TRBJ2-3	TGTGCCAGCAGTTTATTCCCTACCCTCACAGATACGCAGTATTTT	CASSLFPTLTDTQYF